Many counts were recorded for the clone carrying this T cell receptor (beta chain). What it binds is not known. These data originate in a study of response to subunit inactivated influenza vaccine. Points from the study as a whole: Authors suggested each seasonal influenza vaccination recruits few new T cells.

MiXCR, run by TCRdb on the RT-PCR reads, gives a single entry per CDR3 protein. The table includes fewer than 200,000 distinct CDR3 sequences, about 9% detected once. This TCR was sampled from a man between 45 and 60 years old who received an inactivated influenza vaccine. The source material was non-naive T cells sorted from PBMCs, sampled on the day of vaccination.

This CDR3 is CASSLTLTSGSPGELFF. In DNA, the CDR3 is TGTGCCAGCAGCTTAACGTTGACTAGCGGGAGTCCCGGGGAGCTGTTTTTT. The V and J genes are TRBV7-3 and TRBJ2-2; 12 bases align to TRBD2. Per germline, CDR1 SGHTA and CDR2 FQGTGA. J lost 6 bases, V lost 0 bases, and 5 bases had no gene match. The CDR3 spans 17 residues. Drawing the rest from reference TRBV7-3 and TRBJ2-2, the complete variable domain is GAGVSQTPSNKVTEKGKYVELRCDPISGHTALYWYRQSLGQGPEFLIYFQGTGAADDSGLPNDRFFAVRPEGSVSTLKIQRTERGDSAVYLCASSLTLTSGSPGELFFGEGSRLTVL.